These T cell receptor beta chains were read from a single sample in a study of blood T cell repertoires in COVID-19. This table comes from immunoSEQ multiplex PCR, and its TCRdb copy is limited to in-frame clones, with some not included. The sample lists about 50,000 clones, 80% to 90% seen once, with more than 9.5% in the top ten. The sequenced sample was peripheral blood. These receptors all stem from a human donor with active COVID-19. The donor label of this sample is uncertain. The CDR3 runs from the conserved cysteine through the conserved F or W.

>TRBV24-1|TRBJ2-5
CATSDPLGTGETQYF
>TRBV15|TRBJ1-2
CATSSRTGSGYTF
>TRBV19|TRBJ2-1
CASVVRGGHEQFF
>TRBV5-1|TRBJ2-3
CASNGQGGTDTQYF
>TRBV5-1|TRBJ2-1
CASRPRFSYNEQFF
>TRBV18|TRBJ2-5
CASSLTGGEETQYF
>TRBV5-1|TRBJ2-5
CASSLLVVETQYF
>TRBV10-3|TRBJ2-7
CAISETRGEQYF
>TRBV6-1|TRBJ2-1
CASSEGLNIVNEQFF
>TRBV9|TRBJ2-3
CASSVGSGLTGDTQYF
>TRBV11-2|TRBJ2-1
CASSLMWANSYNEQFF
>TRBV6-5|TRBJ2-1
CASKGDRDINEQFF
>TRBV7-9|TRBJ1-1
CASSLQGGAEAFF
>TRBV29-1|TRBJ1-2
CSVDEGSRYGYTF
>TRBV4-2|TRBJ2-2
CASSQDTANTGELFF
>TRBV4-3|TRBJ2-1
CASSQDLSGVYNEQFF
>TRBV10-3|TRBJ2-2
CAIRGLRNTGELFF
>TRBV7-5|TRBJ2-3
CVRSAMELGLHTQYF
>TRBV5-5|TRBJ1-1
CASSREAGLTMNTEAFF
>TRBV2|TRBJ2-7
CASSTQGAFDEQYF
>TRBV5-1|TRBJ2-2
CASSLTQGAGELFF
>TRBV7-8|TRBJ2-5
CASSYPGLAWETQYF
>TRBV9|TRBJ2-3
CASSVYPGLTTATQYF
>TRBV2|TRBJ2-5
CASSTLGAGGQETQYF
>TRBV6-4|TRBJ2-1
CASSPTSVGEQFF
>TRBV6-2/TRBV6-3|TRBJ2-7
CASSYSAGGPYEQYF
>TRBV19|TRBJ1-2
CASSWTGTNYGYTF
>TRBV15|TRBJ2-7
CATSRGQTGLYEQYF
>TRBV5-1|TRBJ1-1
CASRQTGGADTEAFF
>TRBV19|TRBJ2-5
CASRMGRRAQYF
>TRBV10-2|TRBJ1-2
CASSALSGYGYTF
>TRBV2|TRBJ1-1
CASSVGRGLNTEAFF
>TRBV30|TRBJ1-6
CAWIPQDRVRSPLHF
>TRBV25-1|TRBJ1-5
CASSVGEGGEPQHF
>TRBV28|TRBJ2-7
CASSSPRQGENYEQYF
>TRBV5-1|TRBJ2-1
CASSSRRWVSGEYNEQFF
>TRBV7-7|TRBJ2-5
CASKYRDTPLETQYF